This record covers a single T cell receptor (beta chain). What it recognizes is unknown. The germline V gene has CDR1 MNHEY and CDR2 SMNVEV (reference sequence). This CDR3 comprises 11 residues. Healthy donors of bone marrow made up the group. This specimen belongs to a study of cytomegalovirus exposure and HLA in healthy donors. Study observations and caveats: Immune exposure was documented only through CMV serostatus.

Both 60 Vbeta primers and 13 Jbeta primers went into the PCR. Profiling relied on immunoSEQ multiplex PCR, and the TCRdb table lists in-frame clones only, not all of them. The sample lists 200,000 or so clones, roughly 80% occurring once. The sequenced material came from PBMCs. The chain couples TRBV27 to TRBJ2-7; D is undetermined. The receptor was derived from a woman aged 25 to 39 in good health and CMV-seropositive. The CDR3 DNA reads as TGTGCTCGACTCCTTACCCACGAGCAGTACTTC. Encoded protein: CARLLTHEQYF.